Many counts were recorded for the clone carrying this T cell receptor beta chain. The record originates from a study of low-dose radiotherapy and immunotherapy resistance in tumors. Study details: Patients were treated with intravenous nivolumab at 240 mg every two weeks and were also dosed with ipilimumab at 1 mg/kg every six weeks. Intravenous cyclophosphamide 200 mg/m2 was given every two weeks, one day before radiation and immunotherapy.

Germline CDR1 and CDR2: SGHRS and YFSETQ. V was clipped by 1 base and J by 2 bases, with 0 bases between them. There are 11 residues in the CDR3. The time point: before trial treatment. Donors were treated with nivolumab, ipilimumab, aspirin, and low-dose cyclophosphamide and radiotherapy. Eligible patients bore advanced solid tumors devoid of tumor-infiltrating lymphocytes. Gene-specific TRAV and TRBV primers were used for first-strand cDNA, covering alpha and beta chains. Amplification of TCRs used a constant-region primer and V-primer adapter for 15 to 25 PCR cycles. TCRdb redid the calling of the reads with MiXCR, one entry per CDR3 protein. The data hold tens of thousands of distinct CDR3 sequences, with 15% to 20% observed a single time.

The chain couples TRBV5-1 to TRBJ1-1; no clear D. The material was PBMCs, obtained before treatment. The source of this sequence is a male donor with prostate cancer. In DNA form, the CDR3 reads TGCGCCAGCAGCTTGAACACTGAAGCTTTCTTT. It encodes CASSLNTEAFF.